The present T cell receptor (beta chain) was sequenced within a study of graft-versus-host responses after intestinal transplantation. Study-wide background: As for transplant type, recipients had multivisceral, liver-intestinal, or isolated intestinal grafts.

The table came from immunoSEQ multiplex PCR; TCRdb's copy has only in-frame clones and leaves some out. The table lists around 13,000 clones, 35% to 45% of them singletons. By share, this clone counts as medium-sized. CDR1 WNHNN and CDR2 SYGVQD come from the germline V gene (reference sequence). The J segment lost 2 bases and the V segment lost 10 bases, leaving 6 bases of the junction unmatched. The length of the CDR3 is 13 residues. This TCR was recovered from a human patient who received an intestinal transplant. The chain combines TRBV10-1 with TRBJ2-7, with 9 bases aligning to TRBD1. The starting material was alloreactive CD4+ T cells from a mixed lymphocyte reaction culture, obtained before intestinal transplant. Subset reported: CFSE-low proliferating T cells sorted from approximately 6-day pre-transplant mixed lymphocyte reaction (GvH or HvG direction). This chain's CDR3 is CATTRDRAYEQYF. CDR3 sequence (DNA): TGCGCCACCACCCGGGACAGGGCCTACGAGCAGTACTTC.